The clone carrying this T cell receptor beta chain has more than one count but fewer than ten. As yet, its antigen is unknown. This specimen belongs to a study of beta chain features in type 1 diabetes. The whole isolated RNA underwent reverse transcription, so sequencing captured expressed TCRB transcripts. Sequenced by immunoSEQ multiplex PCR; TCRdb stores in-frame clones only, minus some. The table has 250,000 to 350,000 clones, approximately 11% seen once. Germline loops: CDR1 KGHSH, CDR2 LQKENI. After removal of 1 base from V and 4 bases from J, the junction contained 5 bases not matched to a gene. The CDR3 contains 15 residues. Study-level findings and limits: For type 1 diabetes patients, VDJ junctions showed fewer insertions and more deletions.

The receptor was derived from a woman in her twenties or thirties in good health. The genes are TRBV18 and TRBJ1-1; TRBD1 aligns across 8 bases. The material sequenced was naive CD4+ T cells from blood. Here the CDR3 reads CASSPQNTGGTEAFF. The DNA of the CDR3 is TGTGCCAGCTCACCACAGAATACAGGGGGCACTGAAGCTTTCTTT.